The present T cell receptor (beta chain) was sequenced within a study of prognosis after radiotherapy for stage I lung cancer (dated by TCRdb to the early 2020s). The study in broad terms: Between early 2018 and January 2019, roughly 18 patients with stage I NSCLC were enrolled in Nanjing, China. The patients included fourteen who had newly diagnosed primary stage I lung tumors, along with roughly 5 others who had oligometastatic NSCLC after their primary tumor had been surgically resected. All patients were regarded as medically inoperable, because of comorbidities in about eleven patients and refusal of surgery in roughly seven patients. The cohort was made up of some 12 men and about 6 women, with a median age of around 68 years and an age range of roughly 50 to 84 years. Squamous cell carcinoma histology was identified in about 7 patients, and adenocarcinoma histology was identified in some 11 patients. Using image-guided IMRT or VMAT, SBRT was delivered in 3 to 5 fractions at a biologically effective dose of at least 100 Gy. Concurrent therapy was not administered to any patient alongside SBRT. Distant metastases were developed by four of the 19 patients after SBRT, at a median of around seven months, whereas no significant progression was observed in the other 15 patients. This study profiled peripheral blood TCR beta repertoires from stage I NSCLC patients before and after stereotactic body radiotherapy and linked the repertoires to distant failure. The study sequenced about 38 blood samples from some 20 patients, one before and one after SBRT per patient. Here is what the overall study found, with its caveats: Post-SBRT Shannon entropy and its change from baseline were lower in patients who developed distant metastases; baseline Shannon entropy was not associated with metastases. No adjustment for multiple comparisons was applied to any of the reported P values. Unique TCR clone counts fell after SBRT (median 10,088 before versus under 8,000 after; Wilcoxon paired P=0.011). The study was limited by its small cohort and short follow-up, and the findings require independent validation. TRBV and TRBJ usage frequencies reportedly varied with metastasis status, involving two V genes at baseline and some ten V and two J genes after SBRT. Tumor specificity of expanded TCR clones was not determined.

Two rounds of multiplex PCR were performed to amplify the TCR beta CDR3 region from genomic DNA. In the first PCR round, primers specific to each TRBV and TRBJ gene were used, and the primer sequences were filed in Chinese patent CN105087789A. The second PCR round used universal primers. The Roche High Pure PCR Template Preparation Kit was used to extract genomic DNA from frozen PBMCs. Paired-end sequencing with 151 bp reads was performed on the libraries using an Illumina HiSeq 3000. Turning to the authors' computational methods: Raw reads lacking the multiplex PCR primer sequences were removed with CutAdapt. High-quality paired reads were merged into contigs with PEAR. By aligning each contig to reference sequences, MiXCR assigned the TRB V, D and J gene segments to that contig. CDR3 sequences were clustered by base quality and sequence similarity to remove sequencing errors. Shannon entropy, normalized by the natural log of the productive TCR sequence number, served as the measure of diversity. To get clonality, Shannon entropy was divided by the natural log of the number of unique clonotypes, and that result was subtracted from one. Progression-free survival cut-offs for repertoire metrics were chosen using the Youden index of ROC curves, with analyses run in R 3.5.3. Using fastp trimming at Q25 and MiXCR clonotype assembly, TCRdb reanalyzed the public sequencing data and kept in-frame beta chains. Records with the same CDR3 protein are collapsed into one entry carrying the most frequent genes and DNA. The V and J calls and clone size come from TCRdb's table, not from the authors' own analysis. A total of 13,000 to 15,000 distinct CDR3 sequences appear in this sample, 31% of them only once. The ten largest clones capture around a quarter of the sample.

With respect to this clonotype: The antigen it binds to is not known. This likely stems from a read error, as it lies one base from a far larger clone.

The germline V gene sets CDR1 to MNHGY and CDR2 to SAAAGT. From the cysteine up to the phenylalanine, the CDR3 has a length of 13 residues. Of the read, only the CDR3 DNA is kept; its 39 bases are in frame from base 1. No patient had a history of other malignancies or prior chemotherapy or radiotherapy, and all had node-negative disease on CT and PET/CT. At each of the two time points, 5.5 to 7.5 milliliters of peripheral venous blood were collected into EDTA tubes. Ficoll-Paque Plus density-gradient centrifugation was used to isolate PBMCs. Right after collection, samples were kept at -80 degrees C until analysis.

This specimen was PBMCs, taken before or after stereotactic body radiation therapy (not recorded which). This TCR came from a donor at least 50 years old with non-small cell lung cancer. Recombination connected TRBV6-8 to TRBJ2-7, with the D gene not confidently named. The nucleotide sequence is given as TGTGCCAGCAGTTATAGGGCAGCCTACGAGAAGTACTTC. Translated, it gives CASSYRAAYEKYF.